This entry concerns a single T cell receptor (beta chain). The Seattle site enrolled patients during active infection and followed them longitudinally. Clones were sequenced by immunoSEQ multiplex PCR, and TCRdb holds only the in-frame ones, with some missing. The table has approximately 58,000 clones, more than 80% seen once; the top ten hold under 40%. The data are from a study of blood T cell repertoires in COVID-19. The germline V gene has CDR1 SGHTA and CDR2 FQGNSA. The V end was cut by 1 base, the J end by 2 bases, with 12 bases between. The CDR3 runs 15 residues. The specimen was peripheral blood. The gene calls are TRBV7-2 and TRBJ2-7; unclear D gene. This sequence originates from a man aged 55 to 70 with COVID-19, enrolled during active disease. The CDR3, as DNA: TGTGCCAGCAGCTTAGATATGGGCTTTGCCTACGAGCAGTACTTC. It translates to CASSLDMGFAYEQYF.